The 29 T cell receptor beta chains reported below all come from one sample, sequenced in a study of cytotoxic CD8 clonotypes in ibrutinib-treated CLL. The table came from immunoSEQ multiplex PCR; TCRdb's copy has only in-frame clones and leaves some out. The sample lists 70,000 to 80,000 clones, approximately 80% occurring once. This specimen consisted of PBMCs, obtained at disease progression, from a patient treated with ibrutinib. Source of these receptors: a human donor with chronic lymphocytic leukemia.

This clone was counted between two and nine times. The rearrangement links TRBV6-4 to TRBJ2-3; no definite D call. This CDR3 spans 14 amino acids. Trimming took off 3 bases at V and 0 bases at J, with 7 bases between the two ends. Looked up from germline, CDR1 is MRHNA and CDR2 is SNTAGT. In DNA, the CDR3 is TGTGCCAGCAGTGAAGCCGACAGCACAGATACGCAGTATTTT. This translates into CASSEADSTDTQYF.

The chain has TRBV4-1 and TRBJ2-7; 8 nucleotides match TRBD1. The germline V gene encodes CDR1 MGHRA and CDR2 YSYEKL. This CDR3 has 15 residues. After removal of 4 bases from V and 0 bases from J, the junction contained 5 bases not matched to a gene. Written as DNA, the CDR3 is TGCGCCAGCAGCCGATCAGGACAGGGCTCCTACGAGCAGTACTTC. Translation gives CASSRSGQGSYEQYF.

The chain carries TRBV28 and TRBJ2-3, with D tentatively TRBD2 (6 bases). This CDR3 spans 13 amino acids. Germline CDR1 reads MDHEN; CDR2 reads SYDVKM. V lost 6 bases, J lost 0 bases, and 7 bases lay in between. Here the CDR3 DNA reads TGTGCCAGCAGCGGGGGAAGCACAGATACGCAGTATTTT. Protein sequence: CASSGGSTDTQYF.

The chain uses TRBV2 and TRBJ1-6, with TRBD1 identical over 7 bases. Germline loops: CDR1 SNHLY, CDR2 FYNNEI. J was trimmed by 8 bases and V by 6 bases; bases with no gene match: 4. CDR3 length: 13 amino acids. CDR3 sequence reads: CASRRDSDSPLHF. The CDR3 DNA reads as TGTGCCAGCAGGCGGGACAGTGATTCACCCCTCCACTTT.

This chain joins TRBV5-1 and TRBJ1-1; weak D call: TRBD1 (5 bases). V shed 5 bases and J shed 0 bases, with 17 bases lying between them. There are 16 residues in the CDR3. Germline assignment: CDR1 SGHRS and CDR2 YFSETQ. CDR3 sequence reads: CASSRGSGLVNTEAFF. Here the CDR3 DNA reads TGCGCCAGCAGTAGGGGATCGGGTTTGGTGAACACTGAAGCTTTCTTT.

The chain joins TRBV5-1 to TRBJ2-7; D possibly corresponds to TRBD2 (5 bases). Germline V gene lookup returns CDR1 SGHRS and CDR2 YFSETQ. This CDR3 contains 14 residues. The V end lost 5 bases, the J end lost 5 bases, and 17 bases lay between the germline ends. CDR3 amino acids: CASSTSGIGHEQYF. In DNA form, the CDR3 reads TGCGCCAGCAGTACGTCCGGGATAGGGCACGAGCAGTACTTC.

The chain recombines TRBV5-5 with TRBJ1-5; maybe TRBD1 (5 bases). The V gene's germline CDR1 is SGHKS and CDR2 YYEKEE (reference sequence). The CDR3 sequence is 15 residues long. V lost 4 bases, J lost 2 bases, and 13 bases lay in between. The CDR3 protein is CASSRDGGGNQPQHF. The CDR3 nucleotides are TGTGCCAGCAGCCGGGATGGGGGAGGCAATCAGCCCCAGCATTTT.

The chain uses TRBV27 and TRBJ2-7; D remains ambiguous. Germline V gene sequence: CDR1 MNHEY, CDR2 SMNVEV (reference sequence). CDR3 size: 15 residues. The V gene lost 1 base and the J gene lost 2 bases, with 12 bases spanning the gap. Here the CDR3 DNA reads TGTGCCAGCAGTTTATACGGTACCCGCCCCTACGAGCAGTACTTC. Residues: CASSLYGTRPYEQYF.

CDR3 in amino acids: CASSLGGVGNTIYF. The CDR3, as DNA: TGTGCCAGCAGTTTAGGGGGCGTTGGAAACACCATATATTTT. The rearrangement links TRBV28 to TRBJ1-3; perhaps TRBD1 as D (6 bases). This CDR3 region has 14 residues. The germline CDR1 and CDR2 sequences are MDHEN and SYDVKM. V lost 2 bases, J lost 3 bases, and 8 bases lay in between.

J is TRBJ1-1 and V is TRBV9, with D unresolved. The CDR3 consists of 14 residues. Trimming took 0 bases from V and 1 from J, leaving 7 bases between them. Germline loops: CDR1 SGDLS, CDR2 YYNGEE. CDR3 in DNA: TGTGCCAGCAGCGTAGGAGTCGGGAACACTGAAGCTTTCTTT. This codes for CASSVGVGNTEAFF.

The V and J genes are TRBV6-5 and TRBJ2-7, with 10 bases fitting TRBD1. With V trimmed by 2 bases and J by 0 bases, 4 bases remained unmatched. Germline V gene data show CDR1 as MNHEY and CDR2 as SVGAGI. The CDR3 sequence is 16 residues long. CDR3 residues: CASSYPDRGLSYEQYF. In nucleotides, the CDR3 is TGTGCCAGCAGTTACCCCGACAGGGGGCTCTCCTACGAGCAGTACTTC.

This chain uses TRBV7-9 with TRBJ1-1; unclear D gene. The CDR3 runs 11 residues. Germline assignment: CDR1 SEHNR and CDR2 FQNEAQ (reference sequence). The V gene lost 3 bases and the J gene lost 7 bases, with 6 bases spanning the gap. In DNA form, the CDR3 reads TGTGCCAGCAGCTTGAGGGATGAAGCTTTCTTT. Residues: CASSLRDEAFF. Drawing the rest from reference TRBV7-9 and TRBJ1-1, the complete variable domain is DTGVSQNPRHKITKRGQNVTFRCDPISEHNRLYWYRQTLGQGPEFLTYFQNEAQLEKSRLLSDRFSAERPKGSFSTLEIQRTEQGDSAMYLCASSLRDEAFFGQGTRLTVV.

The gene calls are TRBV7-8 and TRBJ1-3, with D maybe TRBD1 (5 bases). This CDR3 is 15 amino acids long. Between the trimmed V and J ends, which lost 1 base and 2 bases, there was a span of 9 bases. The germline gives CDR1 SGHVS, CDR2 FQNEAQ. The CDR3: CASSLGGATGNTIYF. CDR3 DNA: TGTGCCAGCAGCTTAGGAGGGGCGACTGGAAACACCATATATTTT.

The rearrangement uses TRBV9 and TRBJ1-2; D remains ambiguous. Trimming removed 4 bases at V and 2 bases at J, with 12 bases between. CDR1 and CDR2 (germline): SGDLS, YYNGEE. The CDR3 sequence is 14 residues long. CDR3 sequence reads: CASSPQSVNYGYTF. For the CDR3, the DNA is TGTGCCAGCAGCCCCCAGTCGGTGAACTATGGCTACACCTTC.

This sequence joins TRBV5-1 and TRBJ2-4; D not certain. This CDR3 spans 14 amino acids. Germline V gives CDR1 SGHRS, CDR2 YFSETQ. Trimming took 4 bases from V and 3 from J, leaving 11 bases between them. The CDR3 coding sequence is TGCGCCAGCAGCCCCAGTGTTCTCAAAAACATTCAGTACTTC. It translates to CASSPSVLKNIQYF. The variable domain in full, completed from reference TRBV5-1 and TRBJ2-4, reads KAGVTQTPRYLIKTRGQQVTLSCSPISGHRSVSWYQQTPGQGLQFLFEYFSETQRNKGNFPGRFSGRQFSNSRSEMNVSTLELGDSALYLCASSPSVLKNIQYFGAGTRLSVL.

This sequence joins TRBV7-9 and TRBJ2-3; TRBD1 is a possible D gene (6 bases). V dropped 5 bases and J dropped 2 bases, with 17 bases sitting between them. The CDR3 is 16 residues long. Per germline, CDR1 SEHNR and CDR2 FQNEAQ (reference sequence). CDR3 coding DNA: TGTGCCAGCAGCCAAAAAAGGAACAGGGTCACAGATACGCAGTATTTT. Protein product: CASSQKRNRVTDTQYF.

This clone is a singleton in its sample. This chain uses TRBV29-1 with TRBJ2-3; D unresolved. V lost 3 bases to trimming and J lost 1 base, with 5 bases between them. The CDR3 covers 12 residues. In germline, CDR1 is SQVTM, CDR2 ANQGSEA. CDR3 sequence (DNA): TGCAGCGTTGATTCTGGCACAGATACGCAGTATTTT. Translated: CSVDSGTDTQYF.

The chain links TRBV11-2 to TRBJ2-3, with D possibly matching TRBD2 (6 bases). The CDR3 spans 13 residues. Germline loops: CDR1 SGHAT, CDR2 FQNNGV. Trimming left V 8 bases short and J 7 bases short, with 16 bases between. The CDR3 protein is CASGYPGGHTQYF. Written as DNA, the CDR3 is TGTGCCAGCGGATACCCCGGGGGACATACGCAGTATTTT.

CDR3 in amino acids: CASSQVYRGGGGYTF. CDR3 DNA sequence: TGTGCCAGCAGCCAAGTTTACAGGGGCGGGGGTGGCTACACCTTC. The V and J genes are TRBV14 and TRBJ1-2; 7 bases match TRBD1. V was clipped by 1 base and J by 7 bases; unmatched bases: 9. In germline, CDR1 is SGHDN, CDR2 FVKESK. This CDR3 spans 15 amino acids.

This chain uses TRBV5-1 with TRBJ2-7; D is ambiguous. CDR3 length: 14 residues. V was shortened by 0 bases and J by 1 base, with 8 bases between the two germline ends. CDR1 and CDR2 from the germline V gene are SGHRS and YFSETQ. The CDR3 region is CASSLDRASYEQYF. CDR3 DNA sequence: TGCGCCAGCAGCTTGGATCGGGCTTCCTACGAGCAGTACTTC.

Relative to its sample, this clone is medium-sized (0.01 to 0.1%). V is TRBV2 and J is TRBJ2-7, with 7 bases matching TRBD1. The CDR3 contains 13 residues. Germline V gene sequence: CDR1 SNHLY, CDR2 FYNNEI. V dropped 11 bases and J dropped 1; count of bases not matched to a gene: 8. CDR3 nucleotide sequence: TGTGCCCTCTTAACAGGGGAGTCCTACGAGCAGTACTTC. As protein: CALLTGESYEQYF. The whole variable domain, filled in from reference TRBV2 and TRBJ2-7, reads EPEVTQTPSHQVTQMGQEVILRCVPISNHLYFYWYRQILGQKVEFLVSFYNNEISEKSEIFDDQFSVERPDGSNFTLKIRSTKLEDSAMYFCALLTGESYEQYFGPGTRLTVT.

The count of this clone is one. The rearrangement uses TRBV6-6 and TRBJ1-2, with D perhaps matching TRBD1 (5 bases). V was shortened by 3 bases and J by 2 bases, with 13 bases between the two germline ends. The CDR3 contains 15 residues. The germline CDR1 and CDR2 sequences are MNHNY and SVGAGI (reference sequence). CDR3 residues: CASSYSQGGNYGYTF. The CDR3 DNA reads TGTGCCAGCAGTTATTCCCAGGGTGGCAACTATGGCTACACCTTC.

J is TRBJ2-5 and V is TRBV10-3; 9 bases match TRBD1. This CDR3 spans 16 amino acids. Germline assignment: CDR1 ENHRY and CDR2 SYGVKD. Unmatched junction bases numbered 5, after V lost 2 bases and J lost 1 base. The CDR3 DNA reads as TGTGCCATCAGTGAGCCACTGGGACAGGGCCAAGAGACCCAGTACTTC. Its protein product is CAISEPLGQGQETQYF.

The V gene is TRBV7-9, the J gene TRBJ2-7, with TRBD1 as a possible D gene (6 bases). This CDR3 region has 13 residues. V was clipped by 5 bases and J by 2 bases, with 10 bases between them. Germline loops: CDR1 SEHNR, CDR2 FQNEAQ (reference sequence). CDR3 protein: CASSRDRTYEQYF. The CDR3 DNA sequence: TGTGCCAGCAGCCGTGACAGGACCTACGAGCAGTACTTC.

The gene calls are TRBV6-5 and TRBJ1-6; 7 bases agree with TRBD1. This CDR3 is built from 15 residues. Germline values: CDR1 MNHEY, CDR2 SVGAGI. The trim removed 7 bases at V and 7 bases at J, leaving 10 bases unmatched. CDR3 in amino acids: CASNPTGKMNSPLHF. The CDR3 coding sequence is TGTGCCAGCAATCCGACAGGGAAAATGAATTCACCCCTCCACTTT.

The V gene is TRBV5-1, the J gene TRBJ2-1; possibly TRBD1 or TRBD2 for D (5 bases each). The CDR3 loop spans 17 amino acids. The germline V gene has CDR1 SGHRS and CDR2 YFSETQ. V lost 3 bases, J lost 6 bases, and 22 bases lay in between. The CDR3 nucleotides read TGCGCCAGCAGCTCCCATCTCGGGGACGGCAGACTCAATGAGCAGTTCTTC. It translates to CASSSHLGDGRLNEQFF.

CDR3 sequence reads: CASSYQGQSTDTQYF. The DNA of the CDR3 is TGTGCCAGCAGCTACCAGGGTCAAAGCACAGATACGCAGTATTTT. The chain is built from TRBV7-3 and TRBJ2-3, with D perhaps TRBD1 (5 bases). From germline, CDR1 is SGHTA and CDR2 FQGTGA. Between the trimmed V and J ends, which lost 4 bases and 0 bases, there was a span of 11 bases. The CDR3 is 15 residues long.

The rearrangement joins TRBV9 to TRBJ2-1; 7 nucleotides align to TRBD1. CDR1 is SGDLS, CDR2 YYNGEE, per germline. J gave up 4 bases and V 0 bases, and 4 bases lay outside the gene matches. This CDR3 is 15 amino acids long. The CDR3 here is CASSVGGQRYNEQFF. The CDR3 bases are TGTGCCAGCAGCGTAGGGGGACAGAGATACAATGAGCAGTTCTTC.

Here the CDR3 DNA reads TGTGCCTGGAGTGCCTTTCCCTACGAGCAGTACTTC. It encodes CAWSAFPYEQYF. V usage is TRBV30 and J usage is TRBJ2-7; D is ambiguous. Deletions cut 1 base from V and 2 bases from J, with 6 bases between. This CDR3 has 12 residues. Germline CDR1 reads GTSNPN; CDR2 reads SVGIG (reference sequence).